The rows below give T cell receptor beta chains drawn from one sample of a study of blood T cells in healthy people across ages. Each CDR3 protein is one row after TCRdb ran MiXCR on the 5' RACE reads. The sample includes over a million distinct CDR3 sequences, 45% of them seen just once. Sequences were obtained from blood. Source of these receptors: a woman aged 60-75 years in good health. CDR3s include the opening cysteine and the closing phenylalanine or tryptophan. D genes are given only for firm matches. The size of a clone is reported for some rows only, either as once, few or many, or as a class for expanded clones.

D | size | J | V | CDR3 | DNA
TRBD2 | few | TRBJ2-3 | TRBV27 | CASSKRLAGTDTQYF | TGTGCCAGCAGCAAGCGACTAGCGGGCACAGATACGCAGTATTTT
NA | few | TRBJ2-3 | TRBV5-1 | CASTPYESTDTQYF | TGCGCCAGCACCCCCTACGAAAGCACAGATACGCAGTATTTT
NA | few | TRBJ2-3 | TRBV2 | CASGAESTDTQYF | TGTGCCAGCGGGGCAGAGAGCACAGATACGCAGTATTTT
NA | few | TRBJ1-1 | TRBV11-2 | CASSLVISRGHTEAFF | TGTGCCAGCAGCTTAGTAATTAGTCGGGGTCACACTGAAGCTTTCTTT
NA | few | TRBJ2-3 | TRBV5-1 | CASSSLVGSTDTQYF | TGCGCCAGCAGCTCCCTAGTTGGGAGCACAGATACGCAGTATTTT
TRBD2 | once | TRBJ2-1 | TRBV9 | CASSLSGSRINEQFF | TGTGCCAGCAGCCTTAGCGGGAGTAGAATTAATGAGCAGTTCTTC
TRBD2 | NA | TRBJ2-1 | TRBV12-3/TRBV12-4 | CASSPGAGSYNEQFF | TGTGCCAGCAGTCCGGGAGCGGGGTCCTACAATGAGCAGTTCTTC
NA | NA | TRBJ2-7 | TRBV9 | CASSAGQAPYEQYF | TGTGCCAGCAGCGCGGGACAAGCGCCCTACGAGCAGTACTTC
TRBD2 | NA | TRBJ2-7 | TRBV3-1 | CATSPGGASYEQYF | TGTGCCACCTCCCCGGGGGGGGCGAGCTACGAGCAGTACTTC
NA | few | TRBJ2-7 | TRBV5-1 | CASSLERGVSEQYF | TGCGCCAGCAGCTTGGAGAGGGGCGTAAGCGAGCAGTACTTC
TRBD2 | NA | TRBJ2-1 | TRBV15 | CTTSRVFVLAGGVNEQFF | TGTACCACCAGCAGAGTTTTCGTACTAGCGGGAGGAGTGAATGAGCAGTTCTTC
NA | few | TRBJ2-7 | TRBV29-1 | CSVAENEQYF | TGCAGCGTTGCGGAGAACGAGCAGTACTTC
TRBD2 | NA | TRBJ2-4 | TRBV7-9 | CASSPGLVLAQYF | TGTGCCAGCAGCCCCGGACTAGTTTTGGCGCAGTACTTC
NA | NA | TRBJ2-4 | TRBV12-3/TRBV12-4 | CASSLAGSDIQYF | TGTGCCAGCAGTTTAGCAGGGTCTGACATTCAGTACTTC
NA | once | TRBJ1-1 | TRBV10-3 | CAILKGDENTEAFF | TGTGCCATTCTTAAGGGGGATGAGAACACTGAAGCTTTCTTT
TRBD1 | NA | TRBJ2-7 | TRBV11-2 | CASSFPTGTATFSYEQYF | TGTGCCAGCAGCTTTCCCACCGGGACAGCAACCTTCTCCTACGAGCAGTACTTC
NA | NA | TRBJ2-5 | TRBV11-2 | CASSSWGRSTETQYF | TGTGCCAGCAGCTCATGGGGGAGGTCCACAGAGACCCAGTACTTC
TRBD2 | NA | TRBJ2-3 | TRBV27 | CASSPTWLGGRTDTQYF | TGTGCCAGCAGTCCCACCTGGTTGGGGGGGAGAACAGATACGCAGTATTTT
TRBD1 | NA | TRBJ1-1 | TRBV27 | CASSLSHNLNLGTEDKNTEAFF | TGTGCCAGCAGTTTATCTCACAACCTCAATCTTGGGACAGAGGATAAGAACACGGAAGCTTTCTTT
NA | NA | TRBJ2-2 | TRBV28 | CASSPGQLNTGELFF | TGTGCCAGCAGTCCCGGACAGTTGAACACCGGGGAGCTGTTTTTT
TRBD2 | NA | TRBJ2-7 | TRBV3-1 | CASRPGLAGGDEQYF | TGTGCCAGCAGACCAGGACTAGCGGGAGGCGACGAGCAGTACTTC
NA | NA | TRBJ2-3 | TRBV11-2 | CASSLPRGAHRPSSSTDTQYF | TGTGCCAGCAGCTTACCTCGGGGGGCCCATCGACCCTCATCTAGCACAGATACGCAGTATTTT